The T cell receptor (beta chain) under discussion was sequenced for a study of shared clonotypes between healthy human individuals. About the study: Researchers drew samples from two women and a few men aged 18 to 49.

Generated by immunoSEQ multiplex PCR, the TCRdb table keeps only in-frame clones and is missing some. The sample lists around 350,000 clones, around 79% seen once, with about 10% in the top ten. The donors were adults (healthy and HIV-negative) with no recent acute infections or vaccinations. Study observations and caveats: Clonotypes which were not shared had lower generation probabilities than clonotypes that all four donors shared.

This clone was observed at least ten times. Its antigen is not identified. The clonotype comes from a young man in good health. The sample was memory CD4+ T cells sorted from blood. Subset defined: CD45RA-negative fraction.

The CDR3 loop reads CASSRSGDTQYF. CDR3 nucleotides: TGTGCCAGCAGTCGATCCGGAGATACGCAGTATTTT. The gene calls are TRBV2 and TRBJ2-3; the D is unclear. Trimming removed 5 bases at V and 5 bases at J, with 8 bases between. The germline V gene encodes CDR1 SNHLY and CDR2 FYNNEI. The CDR3 spans 12 residues.